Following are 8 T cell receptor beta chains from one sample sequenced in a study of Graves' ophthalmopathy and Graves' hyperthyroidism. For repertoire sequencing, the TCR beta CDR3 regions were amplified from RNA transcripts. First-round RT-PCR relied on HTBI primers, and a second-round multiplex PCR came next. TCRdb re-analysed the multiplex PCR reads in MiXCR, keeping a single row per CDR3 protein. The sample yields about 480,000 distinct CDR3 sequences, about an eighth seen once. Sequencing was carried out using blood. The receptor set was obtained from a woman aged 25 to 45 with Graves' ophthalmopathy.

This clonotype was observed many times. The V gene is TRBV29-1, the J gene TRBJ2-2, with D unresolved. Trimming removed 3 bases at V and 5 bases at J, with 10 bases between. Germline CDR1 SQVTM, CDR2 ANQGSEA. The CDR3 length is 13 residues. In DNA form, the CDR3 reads TGCAGCGTTGATCTCGGCGGTACCGGGGAGCTGTTTTTT. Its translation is CSVDLGGTGELFF.

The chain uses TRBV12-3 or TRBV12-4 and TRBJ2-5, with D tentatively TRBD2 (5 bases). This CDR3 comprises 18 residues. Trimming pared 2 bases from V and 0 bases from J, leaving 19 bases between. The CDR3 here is CASSLHSLASTYQETQYF. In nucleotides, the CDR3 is TGTGCCAGCAGTTTACATTCTTTGGCTAGCACGTACCAAGAGACCCAGTACTTC.

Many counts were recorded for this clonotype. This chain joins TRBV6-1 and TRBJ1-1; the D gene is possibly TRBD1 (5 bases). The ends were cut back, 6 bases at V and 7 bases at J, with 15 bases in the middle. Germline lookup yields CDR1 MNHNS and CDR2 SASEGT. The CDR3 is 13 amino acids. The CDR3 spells CASRPGRGFEAFF. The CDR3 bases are TGTGCCAGCAGACCAGGGAGGGGCTTTGAAGCTTTCTTT.

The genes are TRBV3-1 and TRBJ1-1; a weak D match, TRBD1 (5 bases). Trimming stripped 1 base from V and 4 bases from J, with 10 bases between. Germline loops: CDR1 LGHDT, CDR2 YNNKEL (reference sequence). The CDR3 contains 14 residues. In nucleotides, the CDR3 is TGTGCCAGCAGCCAAGGGGGAGGGACCACTGAAGCTTTCTTT. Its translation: CASSQGGGTTEAFF. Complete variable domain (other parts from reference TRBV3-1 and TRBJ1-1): DTAVSQTPKYLVTQMGNDKSIKCEQNLGHDTMYWYKQDSKKFLKIMFSYNNKELIINETVPNRFSPKSPDKAHLNLHINSLELGDSAVYFCASSQGGGTTEAFFGQGTRLTVV.

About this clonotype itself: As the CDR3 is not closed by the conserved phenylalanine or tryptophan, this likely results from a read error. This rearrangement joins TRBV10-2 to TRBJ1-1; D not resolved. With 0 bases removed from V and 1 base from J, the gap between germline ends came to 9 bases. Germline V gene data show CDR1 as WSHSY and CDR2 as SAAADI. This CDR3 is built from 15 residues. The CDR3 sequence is CASSESVYQNTEAFL. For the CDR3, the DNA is TGCGCCAGCAGTGAGTCGGTATATCAGAACACTGAAGCTTTCTTG.

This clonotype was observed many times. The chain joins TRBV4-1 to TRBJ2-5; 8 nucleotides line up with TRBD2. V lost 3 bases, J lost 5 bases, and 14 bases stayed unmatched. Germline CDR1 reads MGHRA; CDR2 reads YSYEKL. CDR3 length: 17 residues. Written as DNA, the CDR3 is TGCGCCAGCAGCCAGCATAGCCTAGGGACTAGAGCTGAGACCCAGTACTTC. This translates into CASSQHSLGTRAETQYF.

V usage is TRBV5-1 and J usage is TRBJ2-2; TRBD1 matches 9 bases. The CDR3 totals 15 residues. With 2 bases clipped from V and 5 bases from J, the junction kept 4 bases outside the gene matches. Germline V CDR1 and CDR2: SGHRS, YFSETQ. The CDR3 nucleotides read TGCGCCAGCAGCTTTGGGACAGGGAAAACCGGGGAGCTGTTTTTT. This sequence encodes CASSFGTGKTGELFF. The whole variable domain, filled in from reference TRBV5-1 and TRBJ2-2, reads KAGVTQTPRYLIKTRGQQVTLSCSPISGHRSVSWYQQTPGQGLQFLFEYFSETQRNKGNFPGRFSGRQFSNSRSEMNVSTLELGDSALYLCASSFGTGKTGELFFGEGSRLTVL.

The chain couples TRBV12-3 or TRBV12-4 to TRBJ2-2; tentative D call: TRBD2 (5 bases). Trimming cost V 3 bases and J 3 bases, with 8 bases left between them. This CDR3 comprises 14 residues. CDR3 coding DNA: TGTGCCAGCAGTTTTAGAGGGTACACCGGGGAGCTGTTTTTT. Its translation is CASSFRGYTGELFF.